This entry lists 27 T cell receptor beta chains sequenced from one sample in a study of CD8+CD57+ T cells in acquired aplastic anemia (dated by TCRdb to 2016 to 2018). Sequenced using an Illumina HiSeq 2000. Genomic DNA was used as template for profiling of TCR beta VDJ combinations and CDR3 sequences. Clones were called with MiXCR by TCRdb after fastp trimmed the public reads at Q25, and only in-frame beta chains were retained. Identical CDR3 protein sequences are pooled into one entry, listed with their most common genes and DNA. Within this sample are approximately 220,000 distinct CDR3 sequences, with approximately 50% of them counted one time only. About 7.8% of the sample belongs to the ten largest clones. The patients picked for sequencing were ones in whom flow cytometry had shown an expansion of CD8+CD57+ cells. Sequenced input: sorted CD4+, CD8+, or CD8+CD57+ T cells (not recorded which) from PBMCs. These receptors originate from a human donor with aplastic anemia.

There are many counts of this clonotype. The chain has TRBV7-9 and TRBJ1-4; 11 bases line up with TRBD1. The V gene end was trimmed by 5 bases and the J gene end by 8 bases; junction bases not matched to a gene: 7. This CDR3 is built from 15 residues. From germline, CDR1 is SEHNR and CDR2 FQNEAQ (reference sequence). CDR3 sequence reads: CASSNKDRGLEKLFF. DNA of the CDR3: TGTGCCAGCAGCAATAAGGACAGGGGGCTAGAAAAACTGTTTTTT.

The rearrangement links TRBV6-4 to TRBJ2-7; D uncertain. This CDR3 region has 14 residues. Trimming removed 2 bases from V and 0 bases from J, with 8 bases in between. The germline V gene encodes CDR1 MRHNA and CDR2 SNTAGT. In DNA form, the CDR3 reads TGTGCCAGCAGTGACAGGCGGAGCTCCTACGAGCAGTACTTC. It translates to CASSDRRSSYEQYF.

This clonotype showed up just a few times. The chain couples TRBV24-1 to TRBJ2-1; D perhaps matches TRBD2 (5 bases). With 0 bases removed from V and 10 bases from J, the gap between germline ends came to 6 bases. The length of the CDR3 is 12 residues. Germline V CDR1 and CDR2: KGHDR, SFDVKD. CDR3 coding DNA: TGTGCCACCAGTGATTTGACGGGGGAGCAGTTCTTC. Protein sequence: CATSDLTGEQFF.

The CDR3 region has the DNA TGTGCCAGCAGCTTGGACACGATTAAGACTGAAGCTTTCTTT. Residues: CASSLDTIKTEAFF. This chain connects TRBV5-5 to TRBJ1-1; no clear D gene. Trimming removed 0 bases from V and 5 bases from J, with 11 bases in between. The V gene's germline CDR1 is SGHKS and CDR2 YYEKEE (reference sequence). This CDR3 has 14 residues.

This chain links TRBV27 with TRBJ2-1; 9 nucleotides agree with TRBD2. The CDR3 sequence is 16 residues long. The trim removed 5 bases at V and 14 bases at J, leaving 19 bases unmatched. Germline lookup yields CDR1 MNHEY and CDR2 SMNVEV (reference sequence). Here the CDR3 reads CASSPLAGRRHGDKFF. The CDR3 DNA sequence: TGTGCCAGCAGTCCGCTAGCGGGGCGGAGGCATGGGGACAAGTTCTTC.

This clonotype was counted ten times or more. The J gene is TRBJ1-1, the V gene TRBV30, with D uncertain. The V and J ends lost 2 bases and 8 bases respectively, with 12 bases between them. This CDR3 spans 12 amino acids. Germline V gene data show CDR1 as GTSNPN and CDR2 as SVGIG (reference sequence). The CDR3 loop reads CAWSPTTDEAFF. The CDR3 DNA reads as TGTGCCTGGAGTCCAACGACGGACGAAGCTTTCTTT.

This clonotype has a count of ten or more. The chain couples TRBV11-3 to TRBJ2-3; D call uncertain. CDR1 is SGHNT, CDR2 YENEEA, per germline. Trimming removed 1 base from V and 6 bases from J, with 11 bases in between. The CDR3 covers 14 residues. In DNA form, the CDR3 reads TGTGCCAGCAGCTTAGTAGGTAGAACTGATACGCAGTATTTT. This encodes CASSLVGRTDTQYF.

The chain recombines TRBV20-1 with TRBJ1-1; weak D call: TRBD1 (5 bases). The CDR3 is made up of 15 amino acids. CDR1 and CDR2 from the germline V gene are DFQATT and SNEGSKA (reference sequence). The V and J ends lost 0 bases and 5 bases respectively, with 16 bases between them. The chain's CDR3 is CSARDEGPPNTEAFF. Written as DNA, the CDR3 is TGCAGTGCTAGAGATGAGGGACCCCCTAATACTGAAGCTTTCTTT.

The chain joins TRBV7-8 to TRBJ1-2; 7 nucleotides line up with TRBD1. Trimming took 5 bases from V and 3 from J; bases not matched to a gene: 6. CDR3 length: 14 residues. The germline V gene has CDR1 SGHVS and CDR2 FQNEAQ. Here the CDR3 reads CASSRLQGDYGYTF. The CDR3 DNA is TGTGCCAGCAGCCGTCTCCAGGGGGACTATGGCTACACCTTC.

This chain uses TRBV6-4 with TRBJ2-7, with 7 bases lining up with TRBD1. The CDR3 is made up of 14 amino acids. V shed 3 bases, J shed 3 bases, and the junction held 5 bases outside the gene matches. Germline values: CDR1 MRHNA, CDR2 SNTAGT. In nucleotides, the CDR3 is TGTGCCAGCAGTGATGGGGACAGAATCTACGAGCAGTACTTC. This sequence encodes CASSDGDRIYEQYF.

This clonotype appeared a single time. The rearrangement joins TRBV2 to TRBJ2-5, with D perhaps TRBD2 (6 bases). The CDR3 totals 13 residues. CDR1 and CDR2 from the germline V gene are SNHLY and FYNNEI. V was pared by 7 bases and J by 0 bases, with 9 bases between. CDR3: CASNRDYQETQYF. Written as DNA, the CDR3 is TGTGCCAGCAACCGGGACTACCAAGAGACCCAGTACTTC.

A note on this clonotype: The conserved phenylalanine or tryptophan is not found at the CDR3 terminus, so this likely reflects a read error. The chain carries TRBV28 and TRBJ1-5; TRBD1 is a possible D gene (6 bases). Germline V gene sequence: CDR1 MDHEN, CDR2 SYDVKM. V was clipped by 6 bases and J by 1 base, with 16 bases between them. The CDR3 contains 16 residues. In DNA, the CDR3 is TGTGCCAGCAGCGCGAGGGGGGTCGTAAGCAATCAGCCCCAGCATTCT. Encoded protein: CASSARGVVSNQPQHS.

The J gene is TRBJ2-4, the V gene TRBV10-2, with a weak D call TRBD2 (6 bases). The CDR3 loop spans 12 amino acids. Per germline, CDR1 WSHSY and CDR2 SAAADI. V was cut by 8 bases and J by 5 bases, with 10 bases left in between. The CDR3 here is CASGLLQNIQYF. In DNA, the CDR3 is TGCGCCAGCGGACTACTTCAAAACATTCAGTACTTC.

As for this clonotype: This may be a read error: a much more frequent sequence differs by one nucleotide. This chain joins TRBV7-8 and TRBJ2-5; weak D call: TRBD2 (6 bases). This CDR3 is 13 amino acids long. Germline V gene sequence: CDR1 SGHVS, CDR2 FQNEAQ. The CDR3 DNA is TGCGCCAGCAGCCAAGCACGTCGGGAGACCCAGCACTTC. It specifies CASSQARRETQHF. Full variable domain (remainder filled in from reference TRBV7-8 and TRBJ2-5): GAGVSQSPRYKVAKRGQDVALRCDPISGHVSLFWYQQALGQGPEFLTYFQNEAQLDKSGLPSDRFFAERPEGSVSTLKIQRTQQEDSAVYLCASSQARRETQHFGPGTRLLVL.

About this clonotype itself: This sequence may be a read error, since a much larger clone differs from it by one base. Since the CDR3 does not end with the conserved phenylalanine or tryptophan, this likely comes from a read error. CDR3 in DNA: TGTGCCAGCAGCCAAACGACAGGGGTGAGCACTGAAGCTTTCTCT. Amino acid sequence: CASSQTTGVSTEAFS. V is TRBV12-3 or TRBV12-4 and J is TRBJ1-1, with 8 bases identical to TRBD1. The CDR3 sequence is 15 residues long. Trimming took 6 bases from V and 4 from J; bases not matched to a gene: 10.

Many counts were recorded for this clonotype. The DNA for the CDR3 is TGTGCCAGCAGCGCTATACGACGGGACCAGTTAAAACTCAATGGCTACACCTTC. This gives the protein CASSAIRRDQLKLNGYTF. The gene calls are TRBV11-2 and TRBJ1-2; D perhaps matches TRBD1 (5 bases). The germline gives CDR1 SGHAT, CDR2 FQNNGV. The CDR3 sequence is 18 residues long. Deletions cut 5 bases from V and 6 bases from J, with 28 bases between.

CDR3 sequence: CASSLAKWESYNEQFF. CDR3 DNA sequence: TGTGCCAGCAGCTTGGCCAAGTGGGAGTCCTACAATGAGCAGTTCTTC. The chain joins TRBV5-8 to TRBJ2-1; TRBD2 is a possible D gene (5 bases). The V end lost 0 bases, the J end lost 1 base, and 11 bases lay between the germline ends. Germline V gene lookup returns CDR1 SGHTS and CDR2 YDEGEE. This CDR3 is 16 amino acids long.

On this clonotype itself: A read error may explain this, as a much larger clone is one base away. The V gene is TRBV10-3, the J gene TRBJ2-1; D gene uncertain. Germline-derived CDR1 and CDR2 are ENHRY and SYGVKD. This CDR3 comprises 13 residues. The CDR3 DNA is TGTGCCAGCACCATATCGGCGGCGATTGAGCAGCTCTTC. It is translated as CASTISAAIEQLF.

The V gene is TRBV10-2, the J gene TRBJ2-5; 8 bases fit TRBD1. With 1 base clipped from V and 0 bases from J, the junction kept 4 bases outside the gene matches. The CDR3 spans 16 residues. The germline CDR1 and CDR2 sequences are WSHSY and SAAADI. The CDR3 DNA follows: TGCGCCAGCAGTGAGTTAGGGGACAGGTACCAAGAGACCCAGTACTTC. As protein: CASSELGDRYQETQYF.

The chain joins TRBV7-9 to TRBJ1-1; D is unresolved. Trimming cost V 7 bases and J 11 bases, with 17 bases left between them. The CDR3 extends over 12 amino acids. The germline V gene has CDR1 SEHNR and CDR2 FQNEAQ (reference sequence). The CDR3 DNA reads as TGTGCCAGCACCGAAGCGGCAGGCTTGGCTTTCTTT. Its protein is CASTEAAGLAFF.

The chain employs TRBV20-1 and TRBJ2-7; 16 positions agree with TRBD2. The CDR3 is made up of 16 amino acids. The trim removed 4 bases at V and 4 bases at J, leaving 7 bases unmatched. The V gene's germline CDR1 is DFQATT and CDR2 SNEGSKA (reference sequence). The CDR3 DNA sequence: TGCAGTGCTATCGGGACTAGCGGGAGGGAGAGGTACGAGCAGTACTTC. It translates to CSAIGTSGRERYEQYF.

This rearrangement joins TRBV5-1 to TRBJ2-1; possible D gene TRBD2, 7 bases. The CDR3 has 16 residues. V lost 0 bases, J lost 0 bases, and 10 bases lay in between. Germline assignment: CDR1 SGHRS and CDR2 YFSETQ. The CDR3 sequence: CASSLGEGGSYNEQFF. CDR3 nucleotide sequence: TGCGCCAGCAGCTTGGGGGAGGGGGGCTCCTACAATGAGCAGTTCTTC. The entire variable domain, with the rest obtained from reference TRBV5-1 and TRBJ2-1, is as follows: KAGVTQTPRYLIKTRGQQVTLSCSPISGHRSVSWYQQTPGQGLQFLFEYFSETQRNKGNFPGRFSGRQFSNSRSEMNVSTLELGDSALYLCASSLGEGGSYNEQFFGPGTRLTVL.

This rearrangement joins TRBV9 to TRBJ1-1; TRBD1 might be the D (6 bases). CDR3 length: 15 residues. Germline V gives CDR1 SGDLS, CDR2 YYNGEE. V gave up 3 bases and J gave up 0 bases, with 12 bases separating them. The CDR3 nucleotides read TGTGCCAGCAGCGACGGAACAGGGATGAACACTGAAGCTTTCTTT. Translated: CASSDGTGMNTEAFF.

This clonotype was observed a handful of times. The V and J genes are TRBV6-1 and TRBJ2-3; TRBD2 matches at 13 bases. The germline gives CDR1 MNHNS, CDR2 SASEGT. With 1 base clipped from V and 2 bases from J, the junction kept 6 bases outside the gene matches. CDR3 length: 18 amino acids. The CDR3 region has the DNA TGTGCCAGCAGTGAAGAGATTGGACTAGCGGGAGTCACAGATACGCAGTATTTT. This translates into CASSEEIGLAGVTDTQYF.

This clonotype occurred once. A much larger clone differs by one base, so this may be a read error. The CDR3 does not close with the conserved phenylalanine or tryptophan, likely indicating a read error. The chain links TRBV9 to TRBJ2-7; tentative D call: TRBD1 (6 bases). The length of the CDR3 is 14 residues. The V and J ends lost 5 bases and 2 bases respectively, with 14 bases between them. The germline V gene has CDR1 SGDLS and CDR2 YYNGEE. The CDR3 protein is CASSYGQPPYEQYL. The CDR3 bases are TGTGCCAGCAGTTACGGACAGCCCCCCTACGAGCAGTACCTC.

Many counts were recorded for this clonotype. The CDR3, as DNA: TGCGCCAGCAGCCGAGGGGGGGTGGTGAACACTGAAGCTTTCTTT. Encoded protein: CASSRGGVVNTEAFF. The chain joins TRBV4-1 to TRBJ1-1; TRBD1 is a possible D gene (6 bases). CDR1 is MGHRA and CDR2 is YSYEKL in the germline V gene. Trimming took 4 bases from V and 0 from J, leaving 12 bases between them. This CDR3 has 15 amino acids.

The J gene is TRBJ1-1, the V gene TRBV19; D is perhaps TRBD1 (6 bases). This CDR3 is built from 15 residues. With 9 bases removed from V and 1 base from J, the gap between germline ends came to 18 bases. Germline V gene sequence: CDR1 LNHDA, CDR2 SQIVND (reference sequence). CDR3 protein: CASSLGGGPNTEAFF. CDR3 sequence (DNA): TGTGCCAGCAGCTTAGGGGGGGGTCCGAACACTGAAGCTTTCTTT.